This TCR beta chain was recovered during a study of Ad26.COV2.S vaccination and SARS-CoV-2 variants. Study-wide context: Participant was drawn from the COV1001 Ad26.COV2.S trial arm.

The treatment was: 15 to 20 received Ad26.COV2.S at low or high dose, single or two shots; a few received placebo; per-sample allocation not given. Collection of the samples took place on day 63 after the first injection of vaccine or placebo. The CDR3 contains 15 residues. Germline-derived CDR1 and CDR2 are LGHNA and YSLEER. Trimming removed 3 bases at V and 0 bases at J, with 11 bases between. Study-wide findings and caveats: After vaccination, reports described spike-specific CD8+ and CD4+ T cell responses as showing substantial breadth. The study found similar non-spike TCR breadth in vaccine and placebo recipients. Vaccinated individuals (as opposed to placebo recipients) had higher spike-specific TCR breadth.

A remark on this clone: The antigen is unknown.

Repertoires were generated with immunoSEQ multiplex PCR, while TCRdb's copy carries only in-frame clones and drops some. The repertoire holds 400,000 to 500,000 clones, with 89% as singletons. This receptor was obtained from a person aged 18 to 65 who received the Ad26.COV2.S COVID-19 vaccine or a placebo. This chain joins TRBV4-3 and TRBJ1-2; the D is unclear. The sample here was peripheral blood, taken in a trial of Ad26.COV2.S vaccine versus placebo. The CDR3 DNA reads TGCGCCAGCAGCCACCCCAGAGCAGCTAACTATGGCTACACCTTC. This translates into CASSHPRAANYGYTF.